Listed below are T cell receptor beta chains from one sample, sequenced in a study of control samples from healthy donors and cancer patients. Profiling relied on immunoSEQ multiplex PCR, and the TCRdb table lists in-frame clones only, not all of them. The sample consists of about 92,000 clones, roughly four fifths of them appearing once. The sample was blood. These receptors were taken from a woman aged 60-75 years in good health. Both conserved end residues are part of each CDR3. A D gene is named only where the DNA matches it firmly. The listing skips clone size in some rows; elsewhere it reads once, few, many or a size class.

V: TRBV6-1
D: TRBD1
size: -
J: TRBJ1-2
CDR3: CASSEVSGGNYGYTF
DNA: TGTGCCAGCAGTGAAGTATCAGGGGGCAACTATGGCTACACCTTC

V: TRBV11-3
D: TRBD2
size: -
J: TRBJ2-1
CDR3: CASSTPGGNEQFF
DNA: TGTGCCAGCAGCACTCCGGGAGGGAATGAGCAGTTCTTC

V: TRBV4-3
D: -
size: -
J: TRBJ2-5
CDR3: CASSQGSGRAAKLETQYF
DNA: TGCGCCAGCAGCCAAGGATCCGGACGAGCCGCCAAACTGGAGACCCAGTACTTC

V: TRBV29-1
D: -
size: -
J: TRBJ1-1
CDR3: CSVTGGNTEAFF
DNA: TGCAGCGTCACCGGGGGGAACACTGAAGCTTTCTTT

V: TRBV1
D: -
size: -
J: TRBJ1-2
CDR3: CTSSQWAAAGTF
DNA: TGCACCAGCAGCCAGTGGGCGGCAGCAGGGACCTTC

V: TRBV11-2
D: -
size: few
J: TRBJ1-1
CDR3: CASSLGVNTEAFF
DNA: TGTGCCAGCAGCTTAGGGGTGAACACTGAAGCTTTCTTT

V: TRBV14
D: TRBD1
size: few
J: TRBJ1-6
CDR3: CASSRETGRNSPLHF
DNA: TGTGCCAGCAGCCGGGAGACAGGGCGTAATTCACCCCTCCACTTT

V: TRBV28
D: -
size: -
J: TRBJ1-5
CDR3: CASSLLVQLSNQPQHF
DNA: TGTGCCAGCAGTTTATTAGTGCAGCTTAGCAATCAGCCCCAGCATTTT

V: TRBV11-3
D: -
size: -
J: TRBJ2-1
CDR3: CASSLFGTYNEQFF
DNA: TGTGCCAGCAGCTTATTCGGGACCTACAATGAGCAGTTCTTC

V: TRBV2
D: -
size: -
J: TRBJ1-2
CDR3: CASKAGDGRNYGYTF
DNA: TGTGCCAGCAAGGCTGGTGACGGGAGAAACTATGGCTACACCTTC

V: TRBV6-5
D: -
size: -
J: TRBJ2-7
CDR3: CASRPLYSGSYEQYF
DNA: TGTGCCAGCAGGCCACTTTATAGCGGCTCCTACGAGCAGTACTTC

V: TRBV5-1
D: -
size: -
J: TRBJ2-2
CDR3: CASKALREANTGELFF
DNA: TGCGCCAGCAAGGCTCTTCGTGAAGCGAACACCGGGGAGCTGTTTTTT

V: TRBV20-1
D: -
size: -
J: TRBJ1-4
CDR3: CSASRAATNEKLFF
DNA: TGCAGTGCTAGTCGGGCGGCAACTAATGAAAAACTGTTTTTT

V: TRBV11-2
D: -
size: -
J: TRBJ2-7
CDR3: CASGQLPGGPPYEQYF
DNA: TGTGCCAGCGGCCAACTGCCAGGGGGGCCCCCCTACGAGCAGTACTTC

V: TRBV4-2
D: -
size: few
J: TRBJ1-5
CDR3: CASSQDRGGTNQPQHF
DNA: TGTGCCAGCAGCCAAGATAGGGGCGGGACCAATCAGCCCCAGCATTTT

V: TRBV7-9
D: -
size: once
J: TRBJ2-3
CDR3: CASSLGTSSPDTQYF
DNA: TGTGCCAGCAGCTTAGGGACCTCAAGTCCAGATACGCAGTATTTT

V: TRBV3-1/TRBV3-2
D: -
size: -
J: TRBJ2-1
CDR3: CASSQGGNSYNEQFF
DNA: TGTGCCAGCAGCCAAGGAGGCAATTCCTACAATGAGCAGTTCTTC

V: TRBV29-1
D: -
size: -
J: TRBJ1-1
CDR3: CSAAGWGTEAFF
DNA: TGCAGCGCCGCGGGGTGGGGCACTGAAGCTTTCTTT

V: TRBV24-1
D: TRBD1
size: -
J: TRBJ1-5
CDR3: CATSGHGTENQPQHF
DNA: TGTGCCACCAGTGGTCACGGGACAGAAAATCAGCCCCAGCATTTT

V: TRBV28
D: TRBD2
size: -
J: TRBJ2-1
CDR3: CASSFPSGANEQFF
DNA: TGTGCCAGCAGTTTTCCTAGCGGGGCCAATGAGCAGTTCTTC

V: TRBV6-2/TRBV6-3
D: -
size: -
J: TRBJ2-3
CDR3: CASSYIGQLDTQYF
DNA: TGTGCCAGCAGTTACATTGGACAGTTAGATACGCAGTATTTT

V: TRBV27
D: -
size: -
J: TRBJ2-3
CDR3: CASRHLGRSGTDTQYF
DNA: TGTGCCAGCCGTCACCTAGGCCGGAGCGGCACAGATACGCAGTATTTT

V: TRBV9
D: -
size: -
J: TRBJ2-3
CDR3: CASSAFTSTDTQYF
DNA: TGTGCCAGCAGCGCGTTCACTAGCACAGATACGCAGTATTTT

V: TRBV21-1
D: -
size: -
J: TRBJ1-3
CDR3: CASSKIRTPSGNTIYF
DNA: TGTGCCAGCAGCAAAATACGGACACCCTCTGGAAACACCATATATTTT

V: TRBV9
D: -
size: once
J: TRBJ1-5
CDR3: CASSVQSFGQPQHF
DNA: TGTGCCAGCAGCGTCCAGTCTTTCGGTCAGCCCCAGCATTTT

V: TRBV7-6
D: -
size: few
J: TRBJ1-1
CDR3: CASSNGQMNTEAFF
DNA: TGTGCCAGCAGCAACGGACAGATGAACACTGAAGCTTTCTTT

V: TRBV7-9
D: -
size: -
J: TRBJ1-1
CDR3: CASSLKQEGTEAFF
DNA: TGTGCCAGCAGCTTAAAACAGGAGGGCACTGAAGCTTTCTTT

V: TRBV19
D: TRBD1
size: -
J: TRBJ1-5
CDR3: CASSIRNPDRAVGDSNQPQHF
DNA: TGTGCCAGTAGTATTCGGAACCCCGACAGGGCAGTGGGGGATAGCAATCAGCCCCAGCATTTT

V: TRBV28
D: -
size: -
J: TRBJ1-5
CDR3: CASSLLLRGGNQPQHF
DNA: TGTGCCAGCAGTTTGTTATTGAGGGGAGGAAATCAGCCCCAGCATTTT

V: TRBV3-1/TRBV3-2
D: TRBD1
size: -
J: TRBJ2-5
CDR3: CASSHRDRGGETQYF
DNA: TGTGCCAGCAGCCACCGCGACAGGGGAGGTGAGACCCAGTACTTC

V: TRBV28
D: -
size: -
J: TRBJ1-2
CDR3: CASAIVNYGYTF
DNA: TGTGCCAGCGCGATAGTAAACTATGGCTACACCTTC